The next 26 T cell receptor beta chains were all read from a single sample in a study of cytomegalovirus exposure and HLA in healthy donors. Researchers ran the PCR with 60 Vbeta and 13 Jbeta primers. Repertoires were generated with immunoSEQ multiplex PCR, while TCRdb's copy carries only in-frame clones and drops some. The data hold some 180,000 clones, with around 80% observed a single time. Specimen: PBMCs. All receptors come from a woman aged 25 to 39 in good health and CMV-seronegative.

This clone has just one count. The V and J genes are TRBV30 and TRBJ1-4, with 7 bases fitting TRBD1. With 2 bases clipped from V and 5 bases from J, the junction kept 5 bases outside the gene matches. Germline CDR1 is GTSNPN and CDR2 is SVGIG (reference sequence). This CDR3 has 14 residues. The CDR3, as DNA: TGTGCCTGGAGTCCCAGCAGGGGGAATGAAAAACTGTTTTTT. This sequence encodes CAWSPSRGNEKLFF. Variable domain in full (rest from reference TRBV30 and TRBJ1-4): SQTIHQWPATLVQPVGSPLSLECTVEGTSNPNLYWYRQAAGRGLQLLFYSVGIGQISSEVPQNLSASRPQDRQFILSSKKLLLSDSGFYLCAWSPSRGNEKLFFGSGTQLSVL.

This clone was seen once. This chain links TRBV5-6 with TRBJ1-2, with 10 nucleotides matching TRBD1. The CDR3 is 15 amino acids. Germline V gene lookup returns CDR1 SGHDT and CDR2 YYEEEE. Trimming removed 4 bases from V and 3 bases from J; junction bases left unmatched: 6. The CDR3 protein is CASSTGQGGYYGYTF. DNA for the CDR3: TGTGCCAGCAGCACCGGACAGGGGGGGTACTATGGCTACACCTTC. Drawing the rest from reference TRBV5-6 and TRBJ1-2, the complete variable domain is DAGVTQSPTHLIKTRGQQVTLRCSPKSGHDTVSWYQQALGQGPQFIFQYYEEEERQRGNFPDRFSGHQFPNYSSELNVNALLLGDSALYLCASSTGQGGYYGYTFGSGTRLTVV.

This chain uses TRBV20-1 with TRBJ1-2, with D unclear. Trimming removed 1 base at V and 8 bases at J, with 8 bases between. CDR3 size: 11 residues. Germline V lookup: CDR1 DFQATT, CDR2 SNEGSKA (reference sequence). As DNA, the CDR3 is TGCAGTGCTAGAGGAGCTGAGGGCTACACCTTC. Translated, it gives CSARGAEGYTF.

The chain couples TRBV7-7 to TRBJ1-6; D is unresolved. The CDR3 is made up of 15 amino acids. Trimming cost V 1 base and J 6 bases, with 10 bases left between them. Germline V gene lookup returns CDR1 SSHAT and CDR2 FNYEAQ (reference sequence). The CDR3 DNA reads TGTGCCAGCAGCTTAGAACTTGGTATTAATTCACCCCTCCACTTT. Its protein product is CASSLELGINSPLHF.

The CDR3 nucleotides are TGCGCCAGCAGCCACCGACAGGGGGCCCACGAGCAGTACTTC. Amino acids: CASSHRQGAHEQYF. The J gene is TRBJ2-7, the V gene TRBV5-1; 10 bases align to TRBD1. The CDR3 sequence is 14 residues long. Trimming cost V 4 bases and J 5 bases; bases outside gene matches: 6. Germline CDR1 is SGHRS and CDR2 is YFSETQ.

The genes are TRBV5-1 and TRBJ2-6, with 10 bases that match TRBD1. Trimming took 5 bases from V and 2 from J; bases not matched to a gene: 10. The CDR3 length is 18 residues. Germline values: CDR1 SGHRS, CDR2 YFSETQ. This CDR3 reads CASRQRGQGITGANVLTF. CDR3 DNA: TGCGCCAGCAGACAGAGGGGACAGGGGATCACTGGGGCCAACGTCCTGACTTTC.

The chain combines TRBV7-9 with TRBJ1-4, with D unresolved. The ends were cut back, 3 bases at V and 5 bases at J, with 10 bases in the middle. CDR1 and CDR2 (germline): SEHNR, FQNEAQ (reference sequence). The CDR3 covers 14 residues. The CDR3 sequence is CASSFGLVNEKLFF. The CDR3 DNA reads TGTGCCAGCAGCTTTGGACTGGTGAATGAAAAACTGTTTTTT.

This clone was seen a handful of times. The J gene is TRBJ2-5, the V gene TRBV6-5, with 11 bases lining up with TRBD2. Germline trimming cut 4 bases from V and 2 bases from J; bases unmatched to any gene: 3. Germline V gives CDR1 MNHEY, CDR2 SVGAGI. There are 15 residues in the CDR3. CDR3 amino acids: CASSFGTSGQETQYF. In DNA form, the CDR3 reads TGTGCCAGCAGTTTCGGGACTAGCGGACAAGAGACCCAGTACTTC.

The chain combines TRBV12-5 with TRBJ1-1, with D hard to call. The CDR3 is 12 residues long. V lost 0 bases and J 8 bases, leaving 7 bases between the germline ends. The germline V gene encodes CDR1 LGHNT and CDR2 FRNRAP. DNA of the CDR3: TGTGCTAGTGGTTTGGTTCTCAGGGAAGCTTTCTTT. Its translation: CASGLVLREAFF.

This clone was counted a few times. The chain carries TRBV6-5 and TRBJ2-2; tentatively, D is TRBD2 (7 bases). The V and J ends lost 0 bases and 6 bases respectively, with 11 bases between them. Germline values: CDR1 MNHEY, CDR2 SVGAGI. This CDR3 has 15 amino acids. CDR3 region: CASSYSEGGPGELFF. The CDR3 bases are TGTGCCAGCAGTTACTCTGAGGGGGGGCCCGGGGAGCTGTTTTTT.

This clone was seen just once. The rearrangement links TRBV6-5 to TRBJ1-2; D is unresolved. CDR1 and CDR2 from the germline V gene are MNHEY and SVGAGI. V shed 0 bases and J shed 2 bases, with 10 bases lying between them. The CDR3 is 15 residues long. The CDR3 DNA reads TGTGCCAGCAGTTACTCGGCCGCGGGCAACTATGGCTACACCTTC. Amino acid sequence: CASSYSAAGNYGYTF.

In this sample, this clone turned up a few times. The chain employs TRBV5-6 and TRBJ2-7, with D tentatively TRBD2 (5 bases). The V end was cut by 0 bases, the J end by 5 bases, with 21 bases between. The CDR3 loop spans 17 amino acids. CDR1 is SGHDT and CDR2 is YYEEEE in the germline V gene. The CDR3 is CASSLVTSGSNHHEQYF. CDR3 in DNA: TGTGCCAGCAGCTTGGTTACCTCGGGGTCTAATCATCACGAGCAGTACTTC.

The rearrangement uses TRBV7-3 and TRBJ2-5; 11 bases agree with TRBD1. The V gene's germline CDR1 is SGHTA and CDR2 FQGTGA. This CDR3 is built from 15 residues. J was trimmed by 5 bases and V by 5 bases; bases with no gene match: 7. In DNA form, the CDR3 reads TGTGCCAGCAGCCCTGGACAGGGGGCTGGGGAGACCCAGTACTTC. It specifies CASSPGQGAGETQYF.

The gene calls are TRBV18 and TRBJ1-1; 7 bases are a match to TRBD1. V was pared by 3 bases and J by 2 bases, with 3 bases of the junction left unmatched. CDR1 and CDR2 from the germline V gene are KGHSH and LQKENI. The CDR3 loop spans 14 amino acids. Here the CDR3 DNA reads TGTGCCAGCTCACCCGCAGGGGGTAACACTGAAGCTTTCTTT. It encodes CASSPAGGNTEAFF.

Comment on this clone: Without the conserved terminal phenylalanine or tryptophan, this CDR3 likely stems from a read error. The DNA is left out, because the CDR3 cannot be placed on it with certainty; the CDR3 is given as TCRdb lists it. CDR3 protein: CAWAERDSSGCL. The genes are TRBV30 and TRBJ1-1; whether TRBD1, the table's D call, matches the DNA was not checked. Looked up from germline, CDR1 is GTSNPN and CDR2 is SVGIG (reference sequence). The CDR3 is 12 residues long, counting both termini.

The chain uses TRBV11-3 and TRBJ2-3; D ambiguous. The V and J ends lost 1 base and 0 bases respectively, with 11 bases between them. This CDR3 region has 16 residues. The V gene's germline CDR1 is SGHNT and CDR2 YENEEA. CDR3 amino acids: CASSLGGGSSTDTQYF. CDR3 sequence (DNA): TGTGCCAGCAGCTTAGGAGGTGGTTCTAGCACAGATACGCAGTATTTT.

V and J are TRBV2 and TRBJ1-2; tentative D call: TRBD1 (6 bases). V lost 5 bases and J lost 1, with 11 bases in between. In germline, CDR1 is SNHLY, CDR2 FYNNEI. CDR3 size: 14 residues. The CDR3: CASSPDSVNYGYTF. In nucleotides, the CDR3 is TGTGCCAGCAGTCCGGACAGCGTTAACTATGGCTACACCTTC.

The rearrangement links TRBV7-2 to TRBJ2-5; the D is unclear. Germline CDR1 SGHTA, CDR2 FQGNSA. The V gene lost 3 bases and the J gene lost 2 bases, with 10 bases spanning the gap. The CDR3 is 14 amino acids. CDR3 coding DNA: TGTGCCAGCAGCTTTCAGCGTGGGCAAGAGACCCAGTACTTC. Translated, it gives CASSFQRGQETQYF.

The V call is TRBV10-3, the J call TRBJ2-3; a possible D gene is TRBD2 (5 bases). CDR3 size: 15 residues. V lost 7 bases, J lost 4 bases, and 18 bases lay in between. Looked up from germline, CDR1 is ENHRY and CDR2 is SYGVKD. In DNA, the CDR3 is TGTGCCATCAAAGATGGACTCAGCCGATCAGATACGCAGTATTTT. Amino acids: CAIKDGLSRSDTQYF.

V is TRBV7-8 and J is TRBJ1-2; no clear D gene. Trimming took 0 bases from V and 4 from J, leaving 12 bases between them. The CDR3 is 15 residues long. CDR1 and CDR2 from the germline V gene are SGHVS and FQNEAQ. In DNA form, the CDR3 reads TGTGCCAGCAGCTTAGCCACGGGGAGTGCCTATGGCTACACCTTC. Translated: CASSLATGSAYGYTF.

The chain recombines TRBV7-2 with TRBJ1-3, with 7 nucleotides matching TRBD1. CDR3 length: 15 residues. The V gene's germline CDR1 is SGHTA and CDR2 FQGNSA. J gave up 3 bases and V 3 bases, and 5 bases lay outside the gene matches. The CDR3 region is CASSFSGGYGNTIYF. CDR3 DNA: TGTGCCAGCAGCTTTTCAGGGGGATATGGAAACACCATATATTTT.

This chain links TRBV30 with TRBJ1-4; the match to TRBD1 covers 9 bases. The CDR3 contains 15 residues. The germline gives CDR1 GTSNPN, CDR2 SVGIG (reference sequence). With 5 bases clipped from V and 7 bases from J, the junction kept 11 bases outside the gene matches. The CDR3 sequence is CAWGGNRGRLEKLFF. CDR3 nucleotides: TGTGCCTGGGGGGGAAACAGGGGGCGCCTTGAAAAACTGTTTTTT.

The gene calls are TRBV9 and TRBJ2-2; TRBD1 aligns across 10 bases. The germline V gene encodes CDR1 SGDLS and CDR2 YYNGEE. Germline trimming cut 4 bases from V and 4 bases from J; bases unmatched to any gene: 7. The CDR3 consists of 16 residues. CDR3 sequence (DNA): TGTGCCAGCAGCCCACGGACAGGGGGTGTCACCGGGGAGCTGTTTTTT. It codes for CASSPRTGGVTGELFF.

This clone has a single count. CDR3 region: CASSYGASGWAFF. CDR3 coding DNA: TGTGCCAGCAGTTACGGGGCCAGCGGGTGGGCTTTCTTT. The chain recombines TRBV6-5 with TRBJ1-1, with D possibly TRBD1 on 5 matching bases. The CDR3 runs to 13 residues. With 2 bases removed from V and 11 bases from J, the gap between germline ends came to 15 bases. Germline values: CDR1 MNHEY, CDR2 SVGAGI.

The chain employs TRBV4-2 and TRBJ1-1; a possible D gene is TRBD1 (5 bases). The germline V gene encodes CDR1 LGHNA and CDR2 YNFKEQ. This CDR3 comprises 18 residues. V lost 0 bases, J lost 4 bases, and 21 bases lay in between. DNA of the CDR3: TGTGCCAGCAGCCAAGAATCGTGGACGGGGGGAATTGGCACTGAAGCTTTCTTT. It encodes CASSQESWTGGIGTEAFF.

The rearrangement uses TRBV6-5 and TRBJ1-1; TRBD1 is a possible D gene (5 bases). Per the germline V gene, CDR1 is MNHEY and CDR2 is SVGAGI. V gave up 2 bases and J gave up 8 bases, with 18 bases separating them. This CDR3 contains 15 residues. DNA of the CDR3: TGTGCCAGCAGTTACGATTGGCCGGGGGAAGCGGAAGCTTTCTTT. It encodes CASSYDWPGEAEAFF.